The T cell receptor (beta chain) under discussion was sequenced for a study of cytomegalovirus exposure and HLA in healthy donors. Turning to the study itself: Of the donors genotyped, several hundred in all, 65% to 90% fell in the Caucasian-associated ancestry cluster.

PCR involved 60 Vbeta and 13 Jbeta primers. In the original workflow: A follow-up analysis tallied tens of millions of unique TCR beta chains, roughly 9.9 million shared. Profiled with immunoSEQ multiplex PCR; TCRdb holds only in-frame clones, not every one. V, J and clone size reflect that table, while D and trimming were determined from the DNA. The sample carries 150,000 to 200,000 clones, 65% to 70% recorded once. Study results and caveats: Evidence from a later analysis indicated that most CMV-associated TCR beta chains looked HLA-restricted. Per a prior analysis, the majority of TCR beta V segments were productive roughly 87% or roughly 30% of the time.

The CDR3 spans 18 residues. V gave up 0 bases and J gave up 4 bases, with 22 bases separating them. Germline lookup yields CDR1 SGHRS and CDR2 YFSETQ. For this clone: Its antigen remains unknown.

The chain has TRBV5-1 and TRBJ1-1, with D uncertain. Sequenced sample: PBMCs. The TCR comes from a woman between 18 and 30 years old in good health and CMV-seropositive. This chain's CDR3 is CASSLESRAGRAGTEAFF. The CDR3, as DNA: TGCGCCAGCAGCTTGGAGTCGCGGGCGGGCCGCGCGGGCACTGAAGCTTTCTTT.